These 9 T cell receptor beta chains originate from one sample sequenced in a study of cytomegalovirus exposure and HLA in healthy donors (dated 2017 in TCRdb). Library preparation employed the immunoSEQ multiplex PCR assay. For the multiplex PCR, a mixture combining 60 forward primers for TCR Vbeta segments and 13 reverse primers for TCR Jbeta segments was used. The source is immuneACCESS, and TCRdb retained only in-frame sequences with V and J called. Part of the clones is not carried over; for the studies checked, unresolved V genes explain less than half of this, and the remainder is unexplained. The sample data list more than 110,000 clones, and around 81% of these were observed just once. The top ten constitute around 7% of the sample. The source material was PBMCs. These receptors were collected from a man aged 35 to 55 in good health and CMV-seropositive.

The chain employs TRBV18 and TRBJ2-1; no clear D gene. This CDR3 contains 16 residues. Germline CDR1 is KGHSH and CDR2 is LQKENI. The ends were cut back, 3 bases at V and 5 bases at J, with 17 bases in the middle. CDR3 DNA sequence: TGTGCCAGCTCACCGGTGGGCCAAGAAGTTCACAATGAGCAGTTCTTC. Residues: CASSPVGQEVHNEQFF.

This chain connects TRBV7-9 to TRBJ1-2, with D uncertain. Trimming removed 4 bases at V and 4 bases at J, with 10 bases between. This CDR3 is built from 13 residues. From germline, CDR1 is SEHNR and CDR2 FQNEAQ (reference sequence). In DNA form, the CDR3 reads TGTGCCAGCAGCTACTCGACTGGCTATGGCTACACCTTC. Residues: CASSYSTGYGYTF. Supplemented by reference TRBV7-9 and TRBJ1-2, the full variable domain reads DTGVSQNPRHKITKRGQNVTFRCDPISEHNRLYWYRQTLGQGPEFLTYFQNEAQLEKSRLLSDRFSAERPKGSFSTLEIQRTEQGDSAMYLCASSYSTGYGYTFGSGTRLTVV.

The rearrangement joins TRBV6-6 to TRBJ2-5; 9 bases map to TRBD2. With 10 bases clipped from V and 2 bases from J, the junction kept 11 bases outside the gene matches. Germline lookup yields CDR1 MNHNY and CDR2 SVGAGI (reference sequence). The CDR3 covers 15 residues. The CDR3 coding sequence is TGTGCCATTCGACCCGGCCTAGCGGGACAAGAGACCCAGTACTTC. Its protein is CAIRPGLAGQETQYF.

This sequence joins TRBV27 and TRBJ2-5; D call uncertain. The CDR3 length is 14 residues. CDR1 is MNHEY, CDR2 SMNVEV, per germline (reference sequence). V dropped 1 base and J dropped 5 bases, with 11 bases sitting between them. The CDR3 DNA reads as TGTGCCAGCAGTTTATTGGGCGATCTGGAGACCCAGTACTTC. Its protein is CASSLLGDLETQYF.

This rearrangement joins TRBV2 to TRBJ2-6; D may be TRBD1 (5 bases). V shed 11 bases and J shed 2 bases, with 13 bases lying between them. Germline assignment: CDR1 SNHLY and CDR2 FYNNEI. The CDR3 has 14 residues. The CDR3 loop is CAVDQGPGANVLTF. Here the CDR3 DNA reads TGTGCCGTCGATCAGGGTCCTGGGGCCAACGTCCTGACTTTC.

This clone has a single count. This chain uses TRBV4-3 with TRBJ1-5, with TRBD1 as a possible D gene (5 bases). Trimming shortened V by 0 bases and J by 1 base, and 7 bases separated the two germline ends. The CDR3 sequence is 15 residues long. Germline values: CDR1 LGHNA, CDR2 YSLEER. In nucleotides, the CDR3 is TGCGCCAGCAGCCAAGACAGGGTCAGCAATCAGCCCCAGCATTTT. Residues: CASSQDRVSNQPQHF.

This rearrangement joins TRBV25-1 to TRBJ2-5; possible D gene TRBD1, 5 bases. The DNA matches TRBJ2-7 better at its end, which makes the J call doubtful. The length of the CDR3 is 15 residues. Germline CDR1 is MGHDK and CDR2 is SYGVNS. In DNA form, the CDR3 reads TGTGCCACCCTCCACCGGACATTTACCAAATACGAGCAGTACTTC. It translates to CATLHRTFTKYEQYF.

This clone has just one count. The V call is TRBV9, the J call TRBJ2-1; 7 positions match TRBD1. CDR1 and CDR2 (germline): SGDLS, YYNGEE. With 2 bases clipped from V and 3 bases from J, the junction kept 8 bases outside the gene matches. The CDR3 is 16 residues long. The CDR3 DNA follows: TGTGCCAGCAGCGTTAGTAACAGGGGAAACTACAATGAGCAGTTCTTC. It yields the protein CASSVSNRGNYNEQFF.

V is TRBV7-2 and J is TRBJ1-1, with a weak D call TRBD1 (5 bases). The V gene lost 5 bases and the J gene lost 1 base, with 14 bases spanning the gap. CDR3 size: 15 residues. Germline V gene sequence: CDR1 SGHTA, CDR2 FQGNSA. DNA of the CDR3: TGTGCCAGCAGCAAGACCAGGGCTGAGAACACTGAAGCTTTCTTT. Protein product: CASSKTRAENTEAFF.